The 13 T cell receptor beta chains below were found in one sample sequenced in a study of blood T cells in healthy people across ages. Primed by a sample-barcoded 5' primer and a J-beta primer mix, a second PCR proceeded for roughly 6 to 12 cycles. One entry per CDR3 protein results from TCRdb running MiXCR on the 5' RACE reads. The data hold just under 550,000 distinct CDR3 sequences, with around 24% observed a single time. Separately, the same data were catalogued under a study of T cells of mothers and their children.

The specimen sequenced was blood. These receptors all come from a boy between 5 and 17 years old in good health.

The chain carries TRBV20-1 and TRBJ2-1; the match to TRBD2 covers 8 bases. CDR1 and CDR2 from the germline V gene are DFQATT and SNEGSKA (reference sequence). The length of the CDR3 is 16 residues. With 1 base clipped from V and 3 bases from J, the junction kept 8 bases outside the gene matches. CDR3 in amino acids: CSARGTSPDIYNEQFF. The CDR3 DNA reads TGCAGTGCTAGAGGGACTAGCCCAGACATCTACAATGAGCAGTTCTTC.

This clonotype was detected only a few times. The CDR3 region is CSARVTGQGLSGANVLTF. The CDR3 DNA follows: TGCAGTGCTAGAGTTACGGGACAGGGCCTCTCTGGGGCCAACGTCCTGACTTTC. The chain uses TRBV20-1 and TRBJ2-6, with TRBD1 matching over 9 bases. With V trimmed by 1 base and J by 0 bases, 7 bases remained unmatched. In germline, CDR1 is DFQATT, CDR2 SNEGSKA (reference sequence). CDR3 length: 18 amino acids.

This chain uses TRBV28 with TRBJ2-1; maybe TRBD2 (5 bases). The V end lost 6 bases, the J end lost 3 bases, and 6 bases lay between the germline ends. Germline V gives CDR1 MDHEN, CDR2 SYDVKM. The CDR3 has 12 amino acids. The CDR3 loop reads CASRAVYNEQFF. DNA of the CDR3: TGTGCCAGCAGAGCGGTCTACAATGAGCAGTTCTTC.

The J gene is TRBJ2-3, the V gene TRBV28; the D gene is possibly TRBD2 (6 bases). V lost 2 bases, J lost 2 bases, and 20 bases lay in between. The CDR3 is 18 residues long. The V gene's germline CDR1 is MDHEN and CDR2 SYDVKM. CDR3 amino acids: CASSLELWREGNTDTQYF. The CDR3 region has the DNA TGTGCCAGCAGTTTAGAGCTATGGCGGGAAGGAAACACAGATACGCAGTATTTT.

This clonotype has a handful of counts. The chain recombines TRBV28 with TRBJ2-3; D may be TRBD1 (6 bases). The CDR3 has 15 residues. CDR1 and CDR2 (germline): MDHEN, SYDVKM. Trimming pared 5 bases from V and 3 bases from J, leaving 15 bases between. The CDR3 loop reads CASSPRGKGTDTQYF. CDR3 bases: TGTGCCAGCAGTCCTAGGGGGAAGGGGACAGATACGCAGTATTTT.

The V gene is TRBV5-1, the J gene TRBJ2-5; 10 positions match TRBD1. The CDR3 runs 16 residues. The J segment lost 2 bases and the V segment lost 3 bases, leaving 7 bases of the junction unmatched. Looked up from germline, CDR1 is SGHRS and CDR2 is YFSETQ. The CDR3: CASSWTGTGAQETQYF. The CDR3 DNA reads as TGCGCCAGCAGCTGGACCGGGACAGGGGCGCAAGAGACCCAGTACTTC. The full variable domain, completed using reference TRBV5-1 and TRBJ2-5, is KAGVTQTPRYLIKTRGQQVTLSCSPISGHRSVSWYQQTPGQGLQFLFEYFSETQRNKGNFPGRFSGRQFSNSRSEMNVSTLELGDSALYLCASSWTGTGAQETQYFGPGTRLLVL.

This chain joins TRBV13 and TRBJ2-1; 7 nucleotides line up with TRBD2. The CDR3 loop spans 17 amino acids. Germline CDR1 reads PRHDT; CDR2 reads FYEKMQ (reference sequence). V was pared by 5 bases and J by 3 bases, with 13 bases of the junction left unmatched. The CDR3 bases are TGTGCCAGCAGCGTCGGGGGAGGGATTAGCGGCTACAATGAGCAGTTCTTC. Translated, it gives CASSVGGGISGYNEQFF.

The rearrangement uses TRBV3-1 and TRBJ1-5; 9 positions match TRBD1. CDR1 LGHDT and CDR2 YNNKEL come from the germline V gene (reference sequence). There are 15 residues in the CDR3. The V gene end was trimmed by 4 bases and the J gene end by 7 bases; junction bases not matched to a gene: 8. CDR3 amino acids: CASSPTRGQGQPQHF. The CDR3 DNA reads as TGTGCCAGCAGCCCTACACGGGGACAGGGCCAGCCCCAGCATTTT.

V and J are TRBV7-8 and TRBJ2-5; D call uncertain. The CDR3 length is 14 residues. The germline V gene has CDR1 SGHVS and CDR2 FQNEAQ. V dropped 0 bases and J dropped 0 bases, with 5 bases sitting between them. The CDR3 sequence: CASSLAGNQETQYF. CDR3 bases: TGTGCCAGCAGCTTAGCTGGGAACCAAGAGACCCAGTACTTC. The whole variable domain, filled in from reference TRBV7-8 and TRBJ2-5, reads GAGVSQSPRYKVAKRGQDVALRCDPISGHVSLFWYQQALGQGPEFLTYFQNEAQLDKSGLPSDRFFAERPEGSVSTLKIQRTQQEDSAVYLCASSLAGNQETQYFGPGTRLLVL.

This clonotype was observed a few times. V and J are TRBV7-2 and TRBJ2-5; the D call may be TRBD1 or TRBD2 (5 bases each). The DNA end favors TRBJ2-1, so the J call may be wrong. The CDR3 has 14 residues. Germline assignment: CDR1 SGHTA and CDR2 FQGNSA. DNA of the CDR3: TGTGCCAGCAGCTTCGGGACGTTCCACAATGAGCAGTTCTTC. Protein product: CASSFGTFHNEQFF.

The genes are TRBV3-1 and TRBJ2-5; TRBD2 matches at 8 bases. The CDR3 is 15 residues long. Germline trimming cut 1 base from V and 2 bases from J; bases unmatched to any gene: 3. Germline lookup yields CDR1 LGHDT and CDR2 YNNKEL (reference sequence). The CDR3 DNA reads as TGTGCCAGCAGCCAAGTCGGGGGGGGTCAAGAGACCCAGTACTTC. Translating gives CASSQVGGGQETQYF.

The rearrangement links TRBV20-1 to TRBJ2-5; 8 nucleotides match TRBD2. Trimming cost V 6 bases and J 0 bases; bases outside gene matches: 9. The CDR3 contains 15 residues. In germline, CDR1 is DFQATT, CDR2 SNEGSKA (reference sequence). The CDR3, as DNA: TGCAGTGCCGACCGGGGCGGGGGGAACCAAGAGACCCAGTACTTC. Translation gives CSADRGGGNQETQYF.

This clonotype has only a few counts. The chain is built from TRBV5-1 and TRBJ1-5, with D perhaps TRBD1 (5 bases). Germline V lookup: CDR1 SGHRS, CDR2 YFSETQ. V dropped 0 bases and J dropped 2 bases, with 12 bases sitting between them. This CDR3 has 16 residues. The CDR3 is CASSLDGGSGNQPQHF. In DNA, the CDR3 is TGCGCCAGCAGCTTGGACGGGGGTTCGGGCAATCAGCCCCAGCATTTT.